The source of this TCR beta chain is a study of monozygotic twins with inflammatory bowel disease. Study outcomes and limitations: The data did not back a single strong IBD-associated clonotype or signal. IBD patients shared fewer clonotypes with other individuals than healthy twins, especially patients with disease activity signs.

cDNA encoding TCRalpha and TCRbeta underwent two nested PCRs of approximately 17 and 9 cycles, each of which was followed by bead purification. Reprocessing the 5' RACE reads, TCRdb reports a single entry for every CDR3 protein and omits DNA. The sample yields approximately 150,000 distinct CDR3 sequences, of which the top ten take up about 8%. Staff drew a roughly 2.5 ml blood sample from each donor. CDR3 length: 18 amino acids. Looked up from germline, CDR1 is MNHEY and CDR2 is SMNVEV (reference sequence). With regard to this clonotype: Its antigen remains unidentified.

Sequencing used blood. The TCR sequence derives from a human donor with ulcerative colitis or Crohn's disease, or a healthy co-twin of an affected twin (not recorded which). J is TRBJ2-2 and V is TRBV27; there is no DNA to check the TCRdb D call of TRBD2. CDR3 in amino acids: CASSFESGLAGWHGELFF.